The 21 T cell receptor beta chains below come from one sample, sequenced in a study of T-cell reconstitution after alpha-beta-depleted transplantation in children. The library targeted TCRbeta and was prepared with unique molecular identifiers. One entry per CDR3 protein results from TCRdb running MiXCR on the PCR reads. The profile covers approximately 1,000,000 distinct CDR3 sequences, with 25% to 35% appearing a single time and approximately 30% taken by the ten largest. The specimen comprised PBMCs, mostly from graft donor cells, sampled 360 days after TCRalphabeta/CD19-depleted stem cell transplant. The receptor set was obtained from a boy in the first two years of life who had a stem cell transplant for SCID, so the T cells may come from the graft donor.

The gene calls are TRBV20-1 and TRBJ2-1; D call uncertain. The germline V gene has CDR1 DFQATT and CDR2 SNEGSKA (reference sequence). The V and J ends lost 0 bases and 8 bases respectively, with 17 bases between them. This CDR3 has 15 amino acids. The CDR3 bases are TGCAGTGCTAGAGATTTAAGCTTTTCTTTCGATGAGCAGTTCTTC. Protein: CSARDLSFSFDEQFF.

This clonotype was seen a few times. The V call is TRBV28, the J call TRBJ2-5; 11 nucleotides line up with TRBD2. The CDR3 totals 16 residues. The germline V gene has CDR1 MDHEN and CDR2 SYDVKM. The V segment lost 5 bases and the J segment 2 bases; nucleotides outside the gene matches: 7. CDR3 bases: TGTGCCAGCAGTCTCTTAGCGGGAGGGAGTCAAGAGACCCAGTACTTC. The encoded protein is CASSLLAGGSQETQYF.

This chain uses TRBV20-1 with TRBJ1-5, with TRBD1 identical over 9 bases. The CDR3 totals 16 residues. Germline CDR1 is DFQATT and CDR2 is SNEGSKA (reference sequence). The J segment lost 4 bases and the V segment lost 6 bases, leaving 13 bases of the junction unmatched. CDR3 residues: CSAVRQTGTGNQPQHF. As DNA, the CDR3 is TGCAGTGCAGTGAGACAAACCGGGACAGGGAATCAGCCCCAGCATTTT.

This clonotype has a handful of counts. J is TRBJ2-3 and V is TRBV11-1; 8 bases agree with TRBD2. The CDR3 totals 19 residues. Germline trimming cut 4 bases from V and 2 bases from J; bases unmatched to any gene: 17. Germline loops: CDR1 SGHAT, CDR2 FQDESV (reference sequence). The CDR3 spells CASSSHLGGGSGTTDTQYF. The CDR3 DNA reads as TGTGCCAGCAGCTCTCACCTAGGCGGGGGGTCCGGGACCACAGATACGCAGTATTTT.

In this sample, this clonotype turned up a few times. The V call is TRBV20-1, the J call TRBJ1-1; D remains unclear. Germline V CDR1 and CDR2: DFQATT, SNEGSKA (reference sequence). The ends were cut back, 5 bases at V and 5 bases at J, with 18 bases in the middle. The CDR3 has 14 amino acids. The chain's CDR3 is CSAQASMVGTEAFF. The DNA for the CDR3 is TGCAGTGCTCAGGCCAGCATGGTGGGGACTGAAGCTTTCTTT.

The V call is TRBV5-1, the J call TRBJ1-5; 8 positions agree with TRBD1. Germline lookup yields CDR1 SGHRS and CDR2 YFSETQ. This CDR3 has 14 amino acids. The ends lost 0 bases at V and 8 bases at J; junction bases unmatched: 4. The CDR3 region has the DNA TGCGCCAGCAGCTTGGAGACAGGGGCGAAGCCCCAGCATTTT. This sequence encodes CASSLETGAKPQHF.

This clonotype turned up a few times. The rearrangement uses TRBV20-1 and TRBJ2-1; TRBD2 agrees at 9 bases. This CDR3 is built from 16 residues. The V segment lost 3 bases and the J segment 2 bases; nucleotides outside the gene matches: 8. Germline-derived CDR1 and CDR2 are DFQATT and SNEGSKA (reference sequence). This CDR3 is CSARVAVAGAYNEQFF. The CDR3 bases are TGCAGTGCTAGGGTCGCCGTAGCGGGGGCCTACAATGAGCAGTTCTTC.

This clonotype turned up a few times. CDR3 loop: CAWSRGTEAFF. The CDR3 coding sequence is TGTGCCTGGAGTCGGGGCACTGAAGCTTTCTTT. The gene calls are TRBV30 and TRBJ1-1; D call uncertain. There are 11 residues in the CDR3. Germline V lookup: CDR1 GTSNPN, CDR2 SVGIG (reference sequence). V lost 2 bases and J 4 bases, leaving 5 bases between the germline ends.

V usage is TRBV7-4 and J usage is TRBJ2-2; a possible D gene is TRBD1 (6 bases). Per germline, CDR1 SGHVT and CDR2 SQSDAQ. The CDR3 sequence is 16 residues long. Trimming pared 0 bases from V and 2 bases from J, leaving 10 bases between. CDR3 DNA sequence: TGTGCCAGCAGCTTAGCCGGACAGATAAACACCGGGGAGCTGTTTTTT. This codes for CASSLAGQINTGELFF.

This clonotype appeared a few times. The V and J genes are TRBV6-5 and TRBJ1-1, with D possibly being TRBD1 (6 bases). Germline lookup yields CDR1 MNHEY and CDR2 SVGAGI. This CDR3 contains 12 residues. V lost 6 bases to trimming and J lost 7 bases, with 12 bases between them. The CDR3 region is CASSRGQCEAFF. Written as DNA, the CDR3 is TGTGCCAGCAGCCGCGGACAGTGTGAAGCTTTCTTT.

The rearrangement joins TRBV20-1 to TRBJ1-1; D is perhaps TRBD1 (6 bases). The germline CDR1 and CDR2 sequences are DFQATT and SNEGSKA (reference sequence). The CDR3 contains 13 residues. V gave up 3 bases and J gave up 6 bases, with 14 bases separating them. For the CDR3, the DNA is TGCAGTGCTAGCCCGGACAGTTTCGCTGAAGCTTTCTTT. Translated: CSASPDSFAEAFF.

J is TRBJ2-3 and V is TRBV4-1; D is undetermined. This CDR3 has 20 residues. The V end lost 6 bases, the J end lost 2 bases, and 30 bases lay between the germline ends. Germline CDR1 MGHRA, CDR2 YSYEKL. The CDR3 DNA is TGCGCCAGCAGTCAAATCTGGGAACACATGAGGATTCGGCTCACAGATACGCAGTATTTT. Its translation is CASSQIWEHMRIRLTDTQYF.

Only a few counts were recorded for this clonotype. The rearrangement uses TRBV20-1 and TRBJ2-3, with 9 bases lining up with TRBD2. The J segment lost 3 bases and the V segment lost 5 bases, leaving 9 bases of the junction unmatched. The CDR3 length is 15 residues. In germline, CDR1 is DFQATT, CDR2 SNEGSKA (reference sequence). CDR3 sequence reads: CSAEGLAMWTDTQYF. CDR3 bases: TGCAGTGCTGAAGGACTAGCGATGTGGACAGATACGCAGTATTTT.

The J gene is TRBJ2-5, the V gene TRBV10-3; D is unresolved. The CDR3 covers 12 residues. Looked up from germline, CDR1 is ENHRY and CDR2 is SYGVKD. V lost 3 bases and J lost 4, with 6 bases in between. CDR3 bases: TGTGCCATCAGTGAAGTGGGAGAGACCCAGTACTTC. Encoded protein: CAISEVGETQYF.

V usage is TRBV28 and J usage is TRBJ2-5, with D perhaps given as TRBD1 or TRBD2 (6 bases each). Germline loops: CDR1 MDHEN, CDR2 SYDVKM. V lost 3 bases and J lost 1, with 18 bases in between. This CDR3 is built from 17 residues. The CDR3 is CASSLWGAGAIQETQYF. CDR3 bases: TGTGCCAGCAGTTTGTGGGGGGCAGGGGCCATCCAAGAGACCCAGTACTTC.

This clonotype was observed a few times. The chain is built from TRBV13 and TRBJ2-5, with TRBD2 matching over 7 bases. The germline V gene has CDR1 PRHDT and CDR2 FYEKMQ (reference sequence). V lost 2 bases, J lost 4 bases, and 4 bases stayed unmatched. CDR3 size: 14 residues. The CDR3 here is CASSLWEGRETQYF. CDR3 DNA sequence: TGTGCCAGCAGCTTATGGGAGGGGAGAGAGACCCAGTACTTC.

The chain carries TRBV12-3 or TRBV12-4 and TRBJ2-1; 10 bases match TRBD2. This CDR3 spans 17 amino acids. The J segment lost 2 bases and the V segment lost 2 bases, leaving 6 bases of the junction unmatched. The CDR3 DNA follows: TGTGCCAGCAGTTTAAGGGTGAGCGGGGGGGCCTACAATGAGCAGTTCTTC. It specifies CASSLRVSGGAYNEQFF.

This clonotype turned up a few times. The chain employs TRBV5-1 and TRBJ2-1; TRBD2 might be the D (7 bases). CDR3 length: 15 residues. Germline V gene data show CDR1 as SGHRS and CDR2 as YFSETQ. V lost 1 base to trimming and J lost 5 bases, with 13 bases between them. The CDR3 DNA sequence: TGCGCCAGCAGCTTGAGTGGCGGGGGCCACAATGAGCAGTTCTTC. Translated: CASSLSGGGHNEQFF.

The rearrangement joins TRBV12-3 or TRBV12-4 to TRBJ2-7; 8 bases are shared with TRBD1. The CDR3 has 16 amino acids. Trimming removed 5 bases from V and 3 bases from J; junction bases left unmatched: 12. The CDR3 here is CASSRRGSTGGYEQYF. In DNA form, the CDR3 reads TGTGCCAGCAGTCGACGGGGCAGTACAGGGGGCTACGAGCAGTACTTC.

This clonotype has just one count. The chain links TRBV12-3 or TRBV12-4 to TRBJ1-1; TRBD1 matches at 7 bases. J lost 5 bases, V lost 8 bases, and 17 bases had no gene match. CDR3 length: 16 amino acids. The CDR3 DNA reads TGTGCCAGCTCTTCTTTGGGGAGACAGGGAAAAACTGAAGCTTTCTTT. Translating it yields CASSSLGRQGKTEAFF.

The CDR3 nucleotides read TGTGCCAGCAGCGTCCTTGTGGATAGTAAGTTCTTC. It specifies CASSVLVDSKFF. The genes are TRBV2 and TRBJ2-1; unclear D gene. Trimming removed 6 bases at V and 14 bases at J, with 17 bases between. Germline V gene sequence: CDR1 SNHLY, CDR2 FYNNEI. The CDR3 contains 12 residues.